This paragraph reports one T cell receptor (beta chain). The V and J ends lost 1 base and 2 bases, in that order; junction bases with no gene match: 5. The CDR3 spans 15 residues. The germline CDR1 and CDR2 sequences are SGHTA and FQGNSA. The data stem from a study of blood T cell repertoires in COVID-19. Study-wide background: COVID-19 samples from acute and convalescent phases originated in the United States, Italy and Spain. PBMCs, B-cell-depleted T cells, or T cells provided the cDNA or gDNA that made up the material.

Per the study methods: Using reference gene primer amplification, nucleated cell counts were estimated. The assay was immunoSEQ multiplex PCR, and TCRdb's table has in-frame clones only and misses some. D and trimming were read from the DNA, whereas the V and J calls and clone size are those reported in that table. The table shows 200,000 to 250,000 clones, with more than 80% occurring only once. Input material: PBMCs or T cells enriched from blood (not recorded which). The chain couples TRBV7-2 to TRBJ2-7, with TRBD2 matching 7 bases. The origin of this receptor is a man aged 55 to 69 who had recovered from COVID-19. CDR3 nucleotides: TGTGCCAGCAGCTTAGGGCAGGGAGGGCCCTACGAGCAGTACTTC. This encodes CASSLGQGGPYEQYF.